This TCR beta chain was sequenced for a study of T cell responses to AZD1222 COVID-19 vaccine. The V segment lost 4 bases and the J segment 2 bases; nucleotides outside the gene matches: 3. This CDR3 is 16 amino acids long. CDR1 SGHVS and CDR2 FNYEAQ come from the germline V gene. Method: immunoSEQ multiplex PCR; TCRdb's copy keeps in-frame clones and lacks some. This sample has approximately 99,000 clones, with approximately 93% found just once. This receptor was identified in an adult who received the AZD1222 COVID-19 vaccine. This sample comprised peripheral blood, obtained 28 days after the second AZD1222 dose. This chain uses TRBV7-6 with TRBJ2-3; TRBD2 aligns across 13 bases. The CDR3 region has the DNA TGTGCCAGCAGCTGGGGGACTAGCGGGACCACAGATACGCAGTATTTT. This translates into CASSWGTSGTTDTQYF.